The sequence of this TCR beta chain was determined in a study of T cell responses to AZD1222 COVID-19 vaccine. The analysis combined second doses at about 4 or about 12 weeks. On this clone: Its antigen is undetermined.

The study, taken as a whole, reports: Epitopes outside B.1.351 and B.1.1.7 mutated regions reportedly drew nearly half of spike TCRs. Spike-specific TCR breadth and depth rose after two AZD1222 doses. All repertoire sampling was performed exclusively after the peak T cell response.

The CDR3 runs 17 residues. The V gene's germline CDR1 is SGHRS and CDR2 YFSETQ. The V segment lost 3 bases and the J segment 4 bases; nucleotides outside the gene matches: 13. Sequenced by immunoSEQ multiplex PCR; TCRdb stores in-frame clones only, minus some. The table lists roughly 100,000 clones, about nine tenths of them singletons. The sample here was peripheral blood, taken 28 days after the second AZD1222 dose. The chain has TRBV5-1 and TRBJ2-3, with 8 bases aligning to TRBD2. The source is an adult who received the AZD1222 COVID-19 vaccine. CDR3 sequence: CASSWRGERASPDTQYF. The DNA of the CDR3 is TGCGCCAGCAGCTGGCGGGGGGAAAGGGCGAGCCCAGATACGCAGTATTTT.